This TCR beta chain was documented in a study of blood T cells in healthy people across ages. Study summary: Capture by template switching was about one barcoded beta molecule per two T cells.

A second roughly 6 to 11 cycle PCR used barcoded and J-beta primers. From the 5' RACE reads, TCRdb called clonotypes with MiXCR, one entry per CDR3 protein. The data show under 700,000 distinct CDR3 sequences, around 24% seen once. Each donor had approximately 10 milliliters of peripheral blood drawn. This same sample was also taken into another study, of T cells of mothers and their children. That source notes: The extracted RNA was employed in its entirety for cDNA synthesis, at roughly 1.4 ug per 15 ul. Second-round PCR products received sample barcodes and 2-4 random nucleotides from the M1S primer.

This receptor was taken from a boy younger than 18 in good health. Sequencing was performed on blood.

CDR3 loop: CSASGGSDSNTEAFF. The CDR3 DNA is TGCAGTGCTAGCGGGGGATCGGACAGCAACACTGAAGCTTTCTTT. The V gene is TRBV20-1, the J gene TRBJ1-1; possible D gene TRBD1, 6 bases. The V end lost 3 bases, the J end lost 2 bases, and 16 bases lay between the germline ends. In germline, CDR1 is DFQATT, CDR2 SNEGSKA (reference sequence). The CDR3 contains 15 residues.